One and the same sample provided the 25 T cell receptor beta chains below, sequenced in a study of preoperative IRX-2 immunotherapy in early breast cancer. Treatment: preoperative locoregional IRX-2 cytokine immunotherapy. Some clones are missing from TCRdb's copy, which holds only in-frame ones; the method was immunoSEQ multiplex PCR. This sample has 35,000 to 45,000 clones, with about four fifths found just once. The starting material was lymph node tissue, obtained after IRX-2 immunotherapy. These receptors came from a human donor with breast cancer.

A note on this clone: Compared with germline, one end of the junction differs, possibly owing to a read error. The CDR3 DNA reads TGTGCCATCAGTGTGAGGACTAATGAAAAACTGTTTTTT. It yields the protein CAISVRTNEKLFF. This chain joins TRBV6-8 and TRBJ1-4; no reliable D call. Germline V gene lookup returns CDR1 MNHGY and CDR2 SAAAGT. CDR3 length: 13 residues.

The gene calls are TRBV5-1 and TRBJ2-7; a weak D match, TRBD1 (5 bases). This CDR3 has 14 amino acids. Trimming left V 0 bases short and J 3 bases short, with 10 bases between. Per germline, CDR1 SGHRS and CDR2 YFSETQ. CDR3 region: CASSLGYRNYEQYF. The CDR3 DNA reads as TGCGCCAGCAGCTTGGGATACAGGAACTACGAGCAGTACTTC.

The chain has TRBV19 and TRBJ2-2; possible D gene TRBD2, 6 bases. The CDR3 has 14 residues. The V end was cut by 0 bases, the J end by 5 bases, with 7 bases between. Looked up from germline, CDR1 is LNHDA and CDR2 is SQIVND (reference sequence). CDR3 protein: CASSIEGLTGELFF. The CDR3 DNA reads as TGTGCCAGTAGTATAGAAGGACTAACCGGGGAGCTGTTTTTT.

V gene TRBV7-4 combines with J gene TRBJ2-1; 7 bases line up with TRBD1. The CDR3 covers 14 residues. V trimming: 3 bases; J trimming: 7 bases; junction bases outside the gene matches: 6. The germline V gene encodes CDR1 SGHVT and CDR2 SQSDAQ. CDR3 nucleotide sequence: TGTGCCAGCAGCTTTCTGGGACAGAAGAATGAGCAGTTCTTC. As protein: CASSFLGQKNEQFF.

The V gene is TRBV14, the J gene TRBJ2-6; perhaps TRBD1 as D (5 bases). Germline CDR1 reads SGHDN; CDR2 reads FVKESK. Deletions cut 0 bases from V and 0 bases from J, with 18 bases between. The CDR3 extends over 20 amino acids. The chain's CDR3 is CASSQDRFGQGSSGANVLTF. The CDR3 coding sequence is TGTGCCAGCAGCCAAGATCGATTCGGTCAGGGAAGCTCTGGGGCCAACGTCCTGACTTTC. Variable domain in full (rest from reference TRBV14 and TRBJ2-6): EAGVTQFPSHSVIEKGQTVTLRCDPISGHDNLYWYRRVMGKEIKFLLHFVKESKQDESGMPNNRFLAERTGGTYSTLKVQPAELEDSGVYFCASSQDRFGQGSSGANVLTFGAGSRLTVL.

This rearrangement joins TRBV11-3 to TRBJ2-3, with 10 bases aligning to TRBD1. The V segment lost 4 bases and the J segment 7 bases; nucleotides outside the gene matches: 5. This CDR3 is 14 amino acids long. In germline, CDR1 is SGHNT, CDR2 YENEEA. For the CDR3, the DNA is TGTGCCAGCAGCTACCGGGACAGGGGTTATACGCAGTATTTT. It specifies CASSYRDRGYTQYF.

The chain combines TRBV30 with TRBJ1-3, with D hard to call. Deletions cut 2 bases from V and 1 base from J, with 6 bases between. Germline V gives CDR1 GTSNPN, CDR2 SVGIG (reference sequence). This CDR3 has 13 amino acids. The CDR3 bases are TGTGCCTGGAGTCACTTGTCTGGAAACACCATATATTTT. Translated, it gives CAWSHLSGNTIYF.

The genes are TRBV11-3 and TRBJ1-5; D remains ambiguous. Per germline, CDR1 SGHNT and CDR2 YENEEA. The CDR3 consists of 15 residues. Deletions cut 4 bases from V and 0 bases from J, with 10 bases between. The CDR3 DNA follows: TGTGCCAGCAGCTCTCCGTGGGTTAGCAATCAGCCCCAGCATTTT. Amino acids: CASSSPWVSNQPQHF.

J is TRBJ2-7 and V is TRBV29-1, with D unclear. Trimming cost V 3 bases and J 5 bases, with 14 bases left between them. This CDR3 region has 13 residues. Looked up from germline, CDR1 is SQVTM and CDR2 is ANQGSEA. For the CDR3, the DNA is TGCAGCGTTGAGGTGGTCAGATCGGACGAGCAGTACTTC. It encodes CSVEVVRSDEQYF.

The V call is TRBV11-3, the J call TRBJ1-1, with 7 bases identical to TRBD1. Germline CDR1 SGHNT, CDR2 YENEEA. V was pared by 2 bases and J by 6 bases, with 18 bases of the junction left unmatched. The CDR3 extends over 18 amino acids. The CDR3 DNA sequence: TGTGCCAGCAGCTTAAGCCCCCGTATCAGACAGGGCCAATCTGAAGCTTTCTTT. Translated, it gives CASSLSPRIRQGQSEAFF.

The rearrangement uses TRBV6-7 and TRBJ2-7, with D perhaps matching TRBD1 (5 bases). TRBV6-7 is noted as an ORF with a role that remains uncertain. V gave up 5 bases and J gave up 2 bases, with 16 bases separating them. The CDR3 covers 15 residues. The CDR3 reads CASSEVRDRTYEQYF. The DNA for the CDR3 is TGTGCCAGCAGTGAAGTACGAGACAGAACCTACGAGCAGTACTTC.

The chain links TRBV11-3 to TRBJ2-2; 7 bases agree with TRBD1. CDR1 and CDR2 (germline): SGHNT, YENEEA. V lost 4 bases and J lost 0; bases outside the gene matches: 2. This CDR3 has 15 residues. The CDR3 is CASSSGQTNTGELFF. CDR3 bases: TGTGCCAGCAGCTCGGGACAGACGAACACCGGGGAGCTGTTTTTT.

V usage is TRBV6-8 and J usage is TRBJ2-1; either TRBD1 or TRBD2 may fit D (6 bases each). Germline V gene data show CDR1 as MNHGY and CDR2 as SAAAGT. The V and J ends lost 5 bases and 13 bases respectively, with 18 bases between them. This CDR3 is built from 13 residues. CDR3 DNA: TGTGCCAGCAGTGGGGAACAGGGACTTTCCCAGTTCTTC. Its translation is CASSGEQGLSQFF.

The chain has TRBV11-3 and TRBJ2-1; D is perhaps TRBD1 (6 bases). The V and J ends lost 5 bases and 5 bases respectively, with 13 bases between them. Germline V gene data show CDR1 as SGHNT and CDR2 as YENEEA. This CDR3 has 14 residues. CDR3 in amino acids: CASSPGQTNNEQFF. CDR3 nucleotides: TGTGCCAGCAGCCCTGGACAGACGAACAATGAGCAGTTCTTC.

This chain joins TRBV6-8 and TRBJ1-2; D is unresolved. Germline-derived CDR1 and CDR2 are MNHGY and SAAAGT. The V end lost 0 bases, the J end lost 4 bases, and 15 bases lay between the germline ends. The CDR3 runs 16 residues. Here the CDR3 DNA reads TGTGCCAGCAGTTACTCTTACAGAAAAAGAATCTATGGCTACACCTTC. Protein sequence: CASSYSYRKRIYGYTF.

The genes are TRBV9 and TRBJ2-5, with 10 bases aligning to TRBD2. V was pared by 4 bases and J by 5 bases, with 11 bases of the junction left unmatched. This CDR3 contains 16 residues. Germline assignment: CDR1 SGDLS and CDR2 YYNGEE. CDR3 region: CASSRRVAGGFETQYF. CDR3 DNA: TGTGCCAGCAGCCGGAGGGTAGCGGGGGGATTCGAGACCCAGTACTTC. Full variable domain (remainder filled in from reference TRBV9 and TRBJ2-5): DSGVTQTPKHLITATGQRVTLRCSPRSGDLSVYWYQQSLDQGLQFLIQYYNGEERAKGNILERFSAQQFPDLHSELNLSSLELGDSALYFCASSRRVAGGFETQYFGPGTRLLVL.

The chain carries TRBV19 and TRBJ2-2, with D maybe TRBD1 (5 bases). The germline gives CDR1 LNHDA, CDR2 SQIVND (reference sequence). V was shortened by 7 bases and J by 7 bases, with 10 bases between the two germline ends. The length of the CDR3 is 12 residues. The CDR3 region has the DNA TGTGCCAGTAAGGGGTTGGACGGGGAGCTGTTTTTT. It specifies CASKGLDGELFF.

The sample holds a few counts of this clone. The rearrangement uses TRBV6-8 and TRBJ1-2, with D hard to call. This CDR3 spans 15 amino acids. Between the trimmed V and J ends, which lost 5 bases and 8 bases, there was a span of 21 bases. Germline CDR1 MNHGY, CDR2 SAAAGT. The CDR3 spells CASSELPLEVKGYTF. CDR3 nucleotides: TGTGCCAGCAGTGAGCTACCCCTCGAGGTTAAGGGCTACACCTTC.

The chain is built from TRBV7-1 and TRBJ1-6; no definite D call. TRBV7-1 is identified as an open reading frame with a role that is uncertain. The CDR3 loop spans 15 amino acids. Trimming shortened V by 4 bases and J by 6 bases, and 13 bases separated the two germline ends. The CDR3 reads CASSLWRQLNSPLHF. The CDR3 nucleotides read TGTGCCAGCAGCTTGTGGCGTCAGCTTAATTCACCCCTCCACTTT.

The chain links TRBV30 to TRBJ2-7; no clear D. The CDR3 totals 14 residues. Deletions cut 4 bases from V and 2 bases from J, with 15 bases between. CDR1 GTSNPN and CDR2 SVGIG come from the germline V gene (reference sequence). The CDR3 bases are TGTGCCTGGACCGCTTTAGGGTCACCCTACGAGCAGTACTTC. It codes for CAWTALGSPYEQYF.

This clone came up a few times. The chain links TRBV6-8 to TRBJ1-6; unclear D gene. Looked up from germline, CDR1 is MNHGY and CDR2 is SAAAGT. The CDR3 spans 16 residues. Trimming left V 6 bases short and J 0 bases short, with 12 bases between. The CDR3 DNA sequence: TGTGCCAGCAGCGCCCGACAAGACTCCTATAATTCACCCCTCCACTTT. Amino acid sequence: CASSARQDSYNSPLHF.

The chain carries TRBV5-1 and TRBJ1-6; tentatively, D is TRBD1 (5 bases). V was cut by 0 bases and J by 8 bases, with 15 bases left in between. The CDR3 sequence is 16 residues long. Germline V CDR1 and CDR2: SGHRS, YFSETQ. The CDR3 region is CASSLGGADSYSPLHF. In DNA form, the CDR3 reads TGCGCCAGCAGCTTGGGGGGCGCGGACTCGTATTCACCCCTCCACTTT.

The V call is TRBV11-3, the J call TRBJ2-3; no definite D call. The CDR3 contains 16 residues. V was pared by 1 base and J by 0 bases, with 11 bases between. The germline V gene encodes CDR1 SGHNT and CDR2 YENEEA. CDR3 bases: TGTGCCAGCAGCTTAGTAAGGCTAGAGAGCACAGATACGCAGTATTTT. This encodes CASSLVRLESTDTQYF.

The V and J genes are TRBV12-5 and TRBJ2-3; D uncertain. The CDR3 loop spans 15 amino acids. Between the trimmed V and J ends, which lost 1 base and 4 bases, there was a span of 12 bases. Germline loops: CDR1 LGHNT, CDR2 FRNRAP. The CDR3 DNA sequence: TGTGCTAGTGGTTTGGGACGATTAAATGCAGATACGCAGTATTTT. Translating it yields CASGLGRLNADTQYF.

The chain carries TRBV7-1 and TRBJ2-5; possible D gene TRBD1, 5 bases. TRBV7-1 is labeled an ORF, and its function is uncertain. Trimming removed 4 bases at V and 1 base at J, with 7 bases between. CDR3 length: 13 residues. The CDR3 nucleotides are TGTGCCAGCAGCTGGGGCAGCCAAGAGACCCAGTACTTC. The encoded protein is CASSWGSQETQYF.